A selection of T cell receptor beta chains follows, all from one sample in a study of blood T cell repertoires in COVID-19. Generated by immunoSEQ multiplex PCR, the TCRdb table keeps only in-frame clones and is missing some. The table lists about 100,000 clones, approximately 83% of them singletons. The sequenced material came from PBMCs or T cells enriched from blood (not recorded which). All receptors come from a woman between 45 and 60 years old who had recovered from COVID-19. Each CDR3 is given with its conserved first and last residue. A D gene is named only where the DNA matches it firmly. The size entry is marked missing in some rows and otherwise reads once, few, many or a size class.

NA,TRBV19,TRBD1,14,TRBJ1-2,TGTGCCAGTAGCCTGGAGGGACAGGGGAAGTTCTACACCTTC,CASSLEGQGKFYTF
NA,TRBV2,TRBD1,11,TRBJ1-1,TGTGCCAGCAGGCGAGGGACAGGAGGGTCTTTT,CASRRGTGGSF
NA,TRBV15,TRBD1,15,TRBJ1-2,TGTGCCACCAGCATTGGACAGGGGTACAACTATGGCTACACCTTC,CATSIGQGYNYGYTF
NA,TRBV3-1/TRBV3-2,NA,14,TRBJ2-1,TGTGCCAGCAGCCAAGATCGGGCCTACAATGAGCAGTTCTTC,CASSQDRAYNEQFF
NA,TRBV5-8,TRBD1,16,TRBJ2-2,TGTGCCAGCAGCTTCCAGACAGGGTCGAACACCGGGGAGCTGTTTTTT,CASSFQTGSNTGELFF
NA,TRBV5-1,TRBD1,13,TRBJ1-1,TGCGCCAGCAGCCGAGATGGACAGGCTGAAGCTTTCTTT,CASSRDGQAEAFF
NA,TRBV9,NA,15,TRBJ1-5,TGTGCCAGCAGCGTAGCGGGATTACGGAATCAGCCCCAGCATTTT,CASSVAGLRNQPQHF
NA,TRBV27,TRBD1,15,TRBJ2-3,TGTGCCAGCAGTTTGGGACAGGTCCACACAGATACGCAGTATTTT,CASSLGQVHTDTQYF
NA,TRBV18,TRBD2,17,TRBJ2-2,TGTGCCAGCTCACCTTCCACCGGGACTAGAGGCACCGGGGAGCTGTTTTTT,CASSPSTGTRGTGELFF
NA,TRBV29-1,NA,13,TRBJ2-6,TGCAGCGTTGTGAGTGCTGGGGCCAACGTCCTGACTTTC,CSVVSAGANVLTF
NA,TRBV4-1,NA,17,TRBJ1-5,TGCGCCAGCAGCCAAGATCTACCAGGGTTGGTGGATCAGCCCCAGCATTTT,CASSQDLPGLVDQPQHF
NA,TRBV11-2,TRBD1,16,TRBJ1-2,TGTGCCAGCAGCTTAGCCGGGACAGGGACCATCTATGGCTACACCTTC,CASSLAGTGTIYGYTF
NA,TRBV19,NA,13,TRBJ1-5,TGTGCCAGTAGTATGGAGTTTAATCAGCCCCAGCATTTT,CASSMEFNQPQHF
NA,TRBV18,NA,16,TRBJ1-4,TGTGCCAGCTCACTTTCGCAGGGAGGTCGCAATGAAAAACTGTTTTTT,CASSLSQGGRNEKLFF
NA,TRBV2,NA,13,TRBJ1-2,TGTGCCAGCAGTGAAGGCAGACTCTATGGCTACACCTTC,CASSEGRLYGYTF
NA,TRBV6-5,TRBD1,13,TRBJ2-2,TGTGCAGTCTCAGGGGGGAACACCGGGGAGCTGTTTTTT,CAVSGGNTGELFF
few,TRBV2,NA,15,TRBJ1-5,TGTGCCAGCAGCACTCAGGGTTATAGCAATCAGCCCCAGCATTTT,CASSTQGYSNQPQHF
NA,TRBV19,NA,17,TRBJ1-2,TGTGCCAGTAGCGCCACCGTCGATTCATTGTTCTCGGGTGGCTACACCTTC,CASSATVDSLFSGGYTF
NA,TRBV11-2,TRBD1,14,TRBJ2-1,TGTGCCAGCAGCATCGACAGGGGCAGAGTTGAGCAGTTCTTC,CASSIDRGRVEQFF
NA,TRBV2,TRBD1,12,TRBJ1-2,TGTGCCAGCGGGGGACAGAACTATGGCTACACCTTC,CASGGQNYGYTF
NA,TRBV13,TRBD1,16,TRBJ1-1,TGTGCCAGCAGCAAGCGACAGGGGGGGGCGGACACTGAAGCTTTCTTT,CASSKRQGGADTEAFF
few,TRBV4-1,NA,16,TRBJ1-4,TGCGCCAGCAGCCAAGATCTCAGAGGGGGTACTGAAAAACTGTTTTTT,CASSQDLRGGTEKLFF
NA,TRBV2,NA,17,TRBJ2-4,TGTGCCAGCAGTGAATCACTAGTCCCGGTAGCCAAAAACATTCAGTACTTC,CASSESLVPVAKNIQYF
NA,TRBV7-7,TRBD1,13,TRBJ2-7,TGTGCCAGCAGCCCGGGACAGACCTACGAGCAGTACTTC,CASSPGQTYEQYF
NA,TRBV19,TRBD1,14,TRBJ1-1,TGTGCCAGTAGGGACAGGGGGCTTTCTACTGAAGCTTTCTTT,CASRDRGLSTEAFF
NA,TRBV24-1,TRBD2,19,TRBJ2-1,TGTGCCACCAGTGACCCCGGCTGGGGCGGGAGAGGCTCCTACAATGAGCAGTTCTTC,CATSDPGWGGRGSYNEQFF
NA,TRBV6-6,NA,13,TRBJ1-2,TGTGCCAGCTACAAAGGGGTTGATTATGGCTACACCTTC,CASYKGVDYGYTF
NA,TRBV5-1,TRBD1,15,TRBJ1-1,TGCGCCAGCAGGCCGGGACAGGGGGCTGGCACTGAAGCTTTCTTT,CASRPGQGAGTEAFF
NA,TRBV19,NA,13,TRBJ2-1,TGTGCCAGTAGTATAGATCGGGGCAATGAGCAGTTCTTC,CASSIDRGNEQFF
NA,TRBV7-7,TRBD1,14,TRBJ2-7,TGTGCCAGCAGCGTTGCGACAGGGGCCTACGAGCAGTACTTC,CASSVATGAYEQYF
NA,TRBV12-3/TRBV12-4,NA,13,TRBJ1-1,TGTGCCAGCAGTTTAGACAGGACGACTGAAGCTTTCTTT,CASSLDRTTEAFF
NA,TRBV3-1/TRBV3-2,NA,15,TRBJ1-5,TGTGCCAGCAGCCAAGATCGCCAGTTCAATCAGCCCCAGCATTTT,CASSQDRQFNQPQHF